A selection of T cell receptor beta chains follows, all from one sample in a study of blood T cells in healthy people across ages. TCRdb ran MiXCR on the 5' RACE reads and lists one entry per CDR3 protein. The data contain approximately 1.5 million distinct CDR3 sequences, 30% to 40% of them singletons. The sample taken for sequencing was blood. The source is a woman younger than 45 in good health. The CDR3 runs from the conserved cysteine through the conserved F or W.

CDR3 length: 16; V gene: TRBV4-1; J gene: TRBJ2-7; CDR3 protein: CASSQRGGPLPYEQYF
CDR3 length: 12; V gene: TRBV7-9; J gene: TRBJ1-2; CDR3 protein: CASSRTDCGYTF
CDR3 length: 14; V gene: TRBV7-7; J gene: -; CDR3 protein: CASSGGGPRETQYF
CDR3 length: 13; V gene: TRBV20-1; J gene: TRBJ2-5; CDR3 protein: CSGQDWDQETQYF
CDR3 length: 13; V gene: TRBV7-2; J gene: TRBJ1-1; CDR3 protein: CASSFSGFTEAFF
CDR3 length: 16; V gene: TRBV27; J gene: TRBJ2-3; CDR3 protein: CASRSLAGRRTDTQYF
CDR3 length: 14; V gene: TRBV2; J gene: TRBJ1-2; CDR3 protein: CASSENGAGYGYTF
CDR3 length: 15; V gene: TRBV7-2; J gene: TRBJ2-1; CDR3 protein: CASSSQGPGYNEQFF
CDR3 length: 14; V gene: TRBV7-2; J gene: TRBJ1-1; CDR3 protein: CASSRIRMNTEAFF
CDR3 length: 12; V gene: TRBV11-2; J gene: TRBJ2-1; CDR3 protein: CASSTPSGGEFF
CDR3 length: 18; V gene: TRBV7-6; J gene: TRBJ1-2; CDR3 protein: CASSPGGAGTGPNYGYTF
CDR3 length: 15; V gene: TRBV20-1; J gene: TRBJ2-3; CDR3 protein: CSAPTSGGHLGTQYF
CDR3 length: 15; V gene: TRBV9; J gene: TRBJ2-1; CDR3 protein: CASSVGQGFYNEQFF
CDR3 length: 18; V gene: TRBV3-1; J gene: TRBJ2-3; CDR3 protein: CASSTRASGGASTDTQYF
CDR3 length: 17; V gene: TRBV20-1; J gene: TRBJ1-1; CDR3 protein: CSARMADRGAMNTEAFF
CDR3 length: 15; V gene: TRBV4-1; J gene: TRBJ2-1; CDR3 protein: CASSPSGGSYNGQFF
CDR3 length: 14; V gene: TRBV25-1; J gene: TRBJ2-3; CDR3 protein: CASSDGTVPDTQYF
CDR3 length: 16; V gene: TRBV5-6; J gene: TRBJ2-7; CDR3 protein: CASSHEREVSSYEQYF
CDR3 length: 15; V gene: TRBV29-1; J gene: TRBJ2-3; CDR3 protein: CSVEDAWAGRDTQYF
CDR3 length: 15; V gene: TRBV2; J gene: TRBJ2-2; CDR3 protein: CASRGTSGPTGELFF
CDR3 length: 18; V gene: TRBV7-2; J gene: TRBJ2-5; CDR3 protein: CASSRATRLAGLGETQYF
CDR3 length: 14; V gene: TRBV7-9; J gene: TRBJ1-2; CDR3 protein: CASSSDRAGYGYTF
CDR3 length: 11; V gene: TRBV20-1; J gene: TRBJ1-4; CDR3 protein: CSADRHEKLFF
CDR3 length: 13; V gene: TRBV29-1; J gene: TRBJ2-7; CDR3 protein: CSVVRALSYEQYF
CDR3 length: 11; V gene: TRBV20-1; J gene: TRBJ2-3; CDR3 protein: CSARIGSPQYF
CDR3 length: 15; V gene: TRBV9; J gene: TRBJ2-2; CDR3 protein: CASSVGRVNTGELFF
CDR3 length: 14; V gene: TRBV20-1; J gene: TRBJ1-2; CDR3 protein: CSAGTLPTGVGYTF
CDR3 length: 15; V gene: TRBV10-3; J gene: TRBJ1-6; CDR3 protein: CAISDLETGDSPLHF
CDR3 length: 15; V gene: TRBV20-1; J gene: TRBJ2-1; CDR3 protein: CSARELAGIRYEQFF
CDR3 length: 14; V gene: TRBV6-6; J gene: TRBJ1-1; CDR3 protein: CASRQGAKNTEAFF
CDR3 length: 16; V gene: TRBV20-1; J gene: TRBJ2-3; CDR3 protein: CGARDSPSAYTDTQYF
CDR3 length: 13; V gene: TRBV6-2/TRBV6-3; J gene: TRBJ1-1; CDR3 protein: CASSFAIGTEAFF
CDR3 length: 14; V gene: TRBV5-1; J gene: TRBJ2-2; CDR3 protein: CASSSQFGTGELFF
CDR3 length: 12; V gene: TRBV5-4; J gene: TRBJ1-2; CDR3 protein: CASSLRTGDYTF